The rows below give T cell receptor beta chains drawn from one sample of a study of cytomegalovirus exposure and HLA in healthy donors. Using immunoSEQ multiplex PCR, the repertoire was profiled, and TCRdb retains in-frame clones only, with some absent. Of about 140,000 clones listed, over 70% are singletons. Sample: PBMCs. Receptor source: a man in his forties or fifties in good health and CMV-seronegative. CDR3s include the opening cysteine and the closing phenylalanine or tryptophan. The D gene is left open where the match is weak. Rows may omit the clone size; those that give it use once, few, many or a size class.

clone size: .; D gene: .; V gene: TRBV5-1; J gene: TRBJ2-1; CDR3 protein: CASSLAGRPDNEQFF; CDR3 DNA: TGCGCCAGCAGCTTGGCAGGTCGGCCCGACAATGAGCAGTTCTTC
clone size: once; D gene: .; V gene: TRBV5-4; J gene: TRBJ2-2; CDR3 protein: CASSLSDRETGELFF; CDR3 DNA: TGTGCCAGCAGCTTGAGCGACCGGGAAACCGGGGAGCTGTTTTTT
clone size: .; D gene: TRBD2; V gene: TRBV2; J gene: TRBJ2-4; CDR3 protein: CASSELAGVNIQYF; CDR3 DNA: TGTGCCAGCAGTGAACTAGCGGGAGTGAACATTCAGTACTTC
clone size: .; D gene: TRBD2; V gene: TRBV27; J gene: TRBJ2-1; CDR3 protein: CASSLQAGGPGEQFF; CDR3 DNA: TGTGCCAGCAGTTTACAAGCGGGAGGGCCGGGTGAGCAGTTCTTC
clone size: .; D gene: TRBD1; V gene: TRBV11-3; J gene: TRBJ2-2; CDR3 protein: CASSSYIPGQGGENTGELFF; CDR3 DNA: TGTGCCAGCAGCTCGTACATACCGGGACAGGGAGGGGAGAACACCGGGGAGCTGTTTTTT
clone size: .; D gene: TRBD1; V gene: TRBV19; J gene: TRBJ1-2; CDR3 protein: CASSMGTGDPGYTF; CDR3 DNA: TGTGCCAGTAGTATGGGGACAGGGGACCCTGGCTACACCTTC
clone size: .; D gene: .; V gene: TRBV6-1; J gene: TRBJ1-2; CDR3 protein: CASSVLGGSNYGYTF; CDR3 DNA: TGTGCCAGCAGTGTGTTGGGGGGTTCAAACTATGGCTACACCTTC
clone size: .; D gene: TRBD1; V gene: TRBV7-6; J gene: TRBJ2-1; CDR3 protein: CASSLAGQGGGNEQFF; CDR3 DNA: TGTGCCAGCAGCTTAGCGGGACAGGGAGGGGGCAATGAGCAGTTCTTC
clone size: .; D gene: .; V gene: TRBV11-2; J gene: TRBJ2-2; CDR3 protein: CASSPKTTGSGELFF; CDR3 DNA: TGTGCCAGCAGCCCCAAGACTACAGGGTCCGGGGAGCTGTTTTTT
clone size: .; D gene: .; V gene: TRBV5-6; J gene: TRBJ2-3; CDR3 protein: CASSVLGVTDTQYF; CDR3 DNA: TGTGCCAGCAGCGTTCTCGGGGTGACAGATACGCAGTATTTT
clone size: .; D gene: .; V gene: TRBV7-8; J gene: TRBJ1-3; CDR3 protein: CASSLYVTGSSGNTIYF; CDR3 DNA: TGTGCCAGCAGCTTATACGTTACAGGGAGCTCTGGAAACACCATATATTTT
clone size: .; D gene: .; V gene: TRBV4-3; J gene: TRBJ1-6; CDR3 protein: CASSQDPLSYNSPLHF; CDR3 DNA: TGCGCCAGCAGCCAAGATCCCCTCTCCTATAATTCACCCCTCCACTTT
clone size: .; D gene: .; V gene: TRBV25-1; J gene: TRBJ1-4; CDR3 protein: CASTGVAATNEKLFF; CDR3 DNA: TGTGCCAGCACCGGGGTCGCTGCAACTAATGAAAAACTGTTTTTT
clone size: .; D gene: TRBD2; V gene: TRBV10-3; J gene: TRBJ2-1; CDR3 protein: CAISESGEGYNEQFF; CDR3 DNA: TGTGCCATCAGTGAGTCGGGGGAGGGGTACAATGAGCAGTTCTTC
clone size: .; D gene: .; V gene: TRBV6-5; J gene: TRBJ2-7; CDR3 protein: CASSGPGSATYEQYF; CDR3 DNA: TGTGCCAGCAGTGGCCCAGGGTCAGCCACCTACGAGCAGTACTTC
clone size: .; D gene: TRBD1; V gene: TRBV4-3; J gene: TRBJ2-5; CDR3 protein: CASSQGRQGRETQYF; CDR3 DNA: TGCGCCAGCAGCCAAGGGCGACAGGGTAGGGAGACCCAGTACTTC
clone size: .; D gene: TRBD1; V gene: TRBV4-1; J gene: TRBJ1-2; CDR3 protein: CASSQTPDRNYGYTF; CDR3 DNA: TGCGCCAGCAGCCAAACCCCGGACAGGAACTATGGCTACACCTTC
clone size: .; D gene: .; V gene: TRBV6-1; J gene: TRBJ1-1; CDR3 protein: CASSEEAAPEAFF; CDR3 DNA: TGTGCCAGCAGTGAAGAAGCCGCACCTGAAGCTTTCTTT
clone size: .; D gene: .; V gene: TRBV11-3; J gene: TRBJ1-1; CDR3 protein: CASSLGAVSAFF; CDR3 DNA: TGTGCCAGCAGCTTGGGGGCAGTATCAGCTTTCTTT
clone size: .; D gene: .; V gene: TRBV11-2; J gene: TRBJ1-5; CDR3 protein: CASSLDGGFSNQPQHF; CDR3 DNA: TGTGCCAGCAGCTTAGATGGGGGGTTTAGCAATCAGCCCCAGCATTTT
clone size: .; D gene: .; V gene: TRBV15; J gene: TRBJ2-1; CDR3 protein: CATSRVASSYNEQFF; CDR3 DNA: TGTGCCACCAGCAGAGTGGCTAGCAGCTACAATGAGCAGTTCTTC
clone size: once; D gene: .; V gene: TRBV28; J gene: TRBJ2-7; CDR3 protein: CASSLQYEQYF; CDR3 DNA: TGTGCCAGCAGTTTACAGTACGAGCAGTACTTC
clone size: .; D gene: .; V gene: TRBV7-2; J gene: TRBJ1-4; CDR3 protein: CASSLSGLNEKLFF; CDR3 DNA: TGTGCCAGCAGCTTATCTGGACTTAATGAAAAACTGTTTTTT
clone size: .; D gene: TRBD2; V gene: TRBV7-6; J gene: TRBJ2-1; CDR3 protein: CASSLDWDYGTSRDGDNEQFF; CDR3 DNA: TGTGCCAGCAGCTTAGACTGGGACTATGGGACTAGCAGAGATGGAGACAATGAGCAGTTCTTC
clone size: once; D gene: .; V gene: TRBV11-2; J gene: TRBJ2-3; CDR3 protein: CASSGAGDTQYF; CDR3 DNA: TGTGCCAGCAGCGGGGCGGGGGATACGCAGTATTTT
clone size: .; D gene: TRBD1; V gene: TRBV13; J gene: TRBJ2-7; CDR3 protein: CASSWTGADHEQYF; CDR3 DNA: TGTGCCAGCAGCTGGACAGGGGCCGACCACGAGCAGTACTTC
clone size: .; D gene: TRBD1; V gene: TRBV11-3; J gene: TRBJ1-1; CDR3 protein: CASSDRGSPEAFF; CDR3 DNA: TGTGCCAGCAGCGACAGGGGGTCCCCTGAAGCTTTCTTT
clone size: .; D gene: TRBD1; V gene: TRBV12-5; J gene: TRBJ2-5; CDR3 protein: CASGLPGQGGETQYF; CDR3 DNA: TGTGCTAGTGGCCTACCGGGACAGGGGGGTGAGACCCAGTACTTC
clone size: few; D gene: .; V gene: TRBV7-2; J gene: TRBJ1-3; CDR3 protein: CASSLLGLSGNTIYF; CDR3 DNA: TGTGCCAGCAGCTTACTGGGGCTTTCTGGAAACACCATATATTTT
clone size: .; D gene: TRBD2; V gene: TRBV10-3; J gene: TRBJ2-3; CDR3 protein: CAISEVLASGGDTQYF; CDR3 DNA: TGTGCCATCAGTGAGGTTCTGGCTAGCGGGGGTGATACGCAGTATTTT
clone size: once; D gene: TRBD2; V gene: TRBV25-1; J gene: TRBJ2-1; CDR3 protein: CASSALAGYNEQFF; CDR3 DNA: TGTGCCAGCAGTGCACTAGCGGGTTACAATGAGCAGTTCTTC
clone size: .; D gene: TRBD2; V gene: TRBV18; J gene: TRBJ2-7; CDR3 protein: CASSPPGGRVSYEQYF; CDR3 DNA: TGTGCCAGCTCACCTCCCGGTGGGAGGGTCTCCTACGAGCAGTACTTC
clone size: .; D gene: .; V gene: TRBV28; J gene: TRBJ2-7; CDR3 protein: CASRSSGYEQYF; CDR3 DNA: TGTGCCAGCAGATCATCCGGCTACGAGCAGTACTTC
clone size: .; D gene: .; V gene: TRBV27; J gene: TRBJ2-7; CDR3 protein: CASSSDRSSYEQYF; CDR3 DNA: TGTGCCAGCAGTTCCGACAGGAGCTCCTACGAGCAGTACTTC
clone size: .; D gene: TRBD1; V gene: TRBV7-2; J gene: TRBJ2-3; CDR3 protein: CASRGAGTGADTQYF; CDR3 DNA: TGTGCCAGCAGGGGAGCCGGGACAGGGGCAGATACGCAGTATTTT
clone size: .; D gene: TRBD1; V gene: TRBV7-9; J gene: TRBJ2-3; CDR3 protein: CASSPGLTGGDTQYF; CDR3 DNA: TGTGCCAGCAGCCCGGGACTTACAGGGGGCGATACGCAGTATTTT
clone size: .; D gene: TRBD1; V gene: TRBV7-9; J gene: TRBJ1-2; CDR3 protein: CASSLGQGNYGYTF; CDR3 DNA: TGTGCCAGCAGCTTGGGACAGGGAAACTATGGCTACACCTTC
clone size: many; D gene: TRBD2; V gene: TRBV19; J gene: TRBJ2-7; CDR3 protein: CASSIWTSGSGEQYF; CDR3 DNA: TGTGCCAGTAGTATATGGACTAGCGGGAGTGGCGAGCAGTACTTC
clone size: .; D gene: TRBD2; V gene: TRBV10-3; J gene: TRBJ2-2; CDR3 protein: CAISITGGEDTGELFF; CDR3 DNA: TGTGCCATCAGTATAACGGGGGGAGAGGACACCGGGGAGCTGTTTTTT
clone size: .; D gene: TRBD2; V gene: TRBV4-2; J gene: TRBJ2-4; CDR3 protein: CASSPGGEDIQYF; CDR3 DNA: TGTGCCAGCAGTCCGGGGGGAGAGGACATTCAGTACTTC
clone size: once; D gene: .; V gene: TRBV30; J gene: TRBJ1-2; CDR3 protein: CAWSGGNYGYTF; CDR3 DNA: TGTGCCTGGAGTGGAGGAAACTATGGCTACACCTTC
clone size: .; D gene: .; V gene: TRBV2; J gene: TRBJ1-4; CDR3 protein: CASRFDRTTVGKLFF; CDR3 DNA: TGTGCCAGCAGGTTCGACCGTACTACCGTCGGAAAACTGTTTTTT
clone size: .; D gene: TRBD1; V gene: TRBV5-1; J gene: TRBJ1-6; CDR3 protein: CASSFSQGDSPLHF; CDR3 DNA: TGCGCCAGCAGCTTTTCACAGGGGGACTCACCCCTCCACTTT
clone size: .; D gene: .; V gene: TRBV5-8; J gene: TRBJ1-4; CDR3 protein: CASSLFTAAEKLFF; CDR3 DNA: TGTGCCAGCAGCTTGTTTACAGCCGCTGAAAAACTGTTTTTT
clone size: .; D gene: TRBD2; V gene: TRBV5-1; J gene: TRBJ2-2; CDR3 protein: CASSLVGSGAGELFF; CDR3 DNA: TGCGCCAGCAGCTTGGTTGGTAGCGGGGCCGGGGAGCTGTTTTTT
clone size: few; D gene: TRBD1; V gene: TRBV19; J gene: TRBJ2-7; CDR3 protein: CASSIGQGFYEQYF; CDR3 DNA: TGTGCCAGTAGTATAGGACAGGGCTTTTACGAGCAGTACTTC
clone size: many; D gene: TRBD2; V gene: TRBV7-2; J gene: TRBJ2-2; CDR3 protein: CASSAWGGAGELFF; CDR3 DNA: TGTGCCAGCAGTGCATGGGGGGGGGCCGGGGAGCTGTTTTTT